One sample yielded the 18 T cell receptor beta chains listed below, sequenced in a study of technical replicates of blood from a handful of donors. Only in-frame clones appear in the TCRdb table, and some are missing; sequencing was by immunoSEQ multiplex PCR. This table has roughly 68,000 clones, approximately 90% appearing once. Sequenced material: T cells isolated from PBMCs. These receptors all come from a human donor in good health.

The V call is TRBV29-1, the J call TRBJ2-1; 15 positions agree with TRBD2. CDR3 length: 16 residues. Germline V lookup: CDR1 SQVTM, CDR2 ANQGSEA. V gave up 6 bases and J gave up 4 bases; unmatched junction bases: 7. CDR3 amino acids: CSVDRTSGRGYNEQFF. The DNA for the CDR3 is TGCAGCGTAGATAGGACTAGCGGGAGGGGATACAATGAGCAGTTCTTC.

The chain recombines TRBV13 with TRBJ2-3; maybe TRBD2 (6 bases). The CDR3 is 16 residues long. Germline V gene data show CDR1 as PRHDT and CDR2 as FYEKMQ (reference sequence). V was trimmed by 2 bases and J by 0 bases, leaving 12 bases between them. CDR3 sequence reads: CASSLMGRTSTDTQYF. CDR3 in DNA: TGTGCCAGCAGCTTAATGGGGAGGACTAGCACAGATACGCAGTATTTT.

The chain couples TRBV5-1 to TRBJ2-7; 9 nucleotides match TRBD1. The V segment lost 7 bases and the J segment 7 bases; nucleotides outside the gene matches: 12. The CDR3 has 14 amino acids. In germline, CDR1 is SGHRS, CDR2 YFSETQ. CDR3 nucleotides: TGCGCCAGCCGTCCCGGGACAGGGACCGCAGAGCAGTACTTC. It yields the protein CASRPGTGTAEQYF.

This clone was seen a single time. The CDR3 region is CASSSPQAGGSYNEQFF. In DNA, the CDR3 is TGCGCCAGCAGCTCCCCACAAGCGGGAGGCTCCTACAATGAGCAGTTCTTC. This sequence joins TRBV5-1 and TRBJ2-1; 9 bases align to TRBD2. Germline-derived CDR1 and CDR2 are SGHRS and YFSETQ. The CDR3 runs to 17 residues. V lost 3 bases, J lost 0 bases, and 7 bases stayed unmatched. The variable domain in full, with the rest retrieved from reference TRBV5-1 and TRBJ2-1, is KAGVTQTPRYLIKTRGQQVTLSCSPISGHRSVSWYQQTPGQGLQFLFEYFSETQRNKGNFPGRFSGRQFSNSRSEMNVSTLELGDSALYLCASSSPQAGGSYNEQFFGPGTRLTVL.

To note about this clone: An end of the junction does not agree with germline; a read error may underlie this. Here the CDR3 reads CASTLIGEYGYTF. As DNA, the CDR3 is TGTGCCAGCACCTTAATAGGAGAATATGGCTACACCTTC. The rearrangement uses TRBV11-2 and TRBJ1-2, with D uncertain. This CDR3 has 13 residues. Germline CDR1 reads SGHAT; CDR2 reads FQNNGV.

V and J are TRBV18 and TRBJ1-5, with D unresolved. The CDR3 extends over 12 amino acids. With 3 bases removed from V and 4 bases from J, the gap between germline ends came to 4 bases. The V gene's germline CDR1 is KGHSH and CDR2 LQKENI. The DNA for the CDR3 is TGTGCCAGCTCACCCTTTAATCAGCCCCAGCATTTT. Its protein product is CASSPFNQPQHF.

The chain couples TRBV6-5 to TRBJ2-1, with D possibly matching TRBD2 (5 bases). There are 13 residues in the CDR3. Germline assignment: CDR1 MNHEY and CDR2 SVGAGI. Trimming left V 6 bases short and J 6 bases short, with 12 bases between. CDR3 residues: CASRGVGGNEQFF. CDR3 DNA: TGTGCCAGCAGGGGAGTAGGTGGCAATGAGCAGTTCTTC.

The chain uses TRBV19 and TRBJ1-5; D is undetermined. Trimming took off 2 bases at V and 6 bases at J, with 5 bases between the two ends. Germline V gene sequence: CDR1 LNHDA, CDR2 SQIVND (reference sequence). The CDR3 spans 12 residues. Written as DNA, the CDR3 is TGTGCCAGTAGTATATATAGTCAGCCCCAGCATTTT. It translates to CASSIYSQPQHF.

The V call is TRBV9, the J call TRBJ2-7; D remains unclear. This CDR3 spans 15 amino acids. Trimming left V 0 bases short and J 0 bases short, with 10 bases between. Germline V CDR1 and CDR2: SGDLS, YYNGEE. Written as DNA, the CDR3 is TGTGCCAGCAGCGTAGGACTGCCCAGCTCCTACGAGCAGTACTTC. Amino acids: CASSVGLPSSYEQYF.

The chain links TRBV11-3 to TRBJ1-4; TRBD1 is a possible D gene (5 bases). Germline-derived CDR1 and CDR2 are SGHNT and YENEEA. Trimming took off 5 bases at V and 0 bases at J, with 10 bases between the two ends. The CDR3 loop spans 15 amino acids. CDR3 amino acids: CASSRTRATNEKLFF. The CDR3 region has the DNA TGTGCCAGCAGCCGGACAAGGGCAACTAATGAAAAACTGTTTTTT.

The chain employs TRBV2 and TRBJ1-2, with TRBD1 matching 9 bases. CDR1 and CDR2 (germline): SNHLY, FYNNEI. The CDR3 extends over 13 amino acids. The V gene end was trimmed by 3 bases and the J gene end by 4 bases; junction bases not matched to a gene: 0. CDR3 sequence (DNA): TGTGCCAGCAGTGAGACAGGGGGCTATGGCTACACCTTC. Its translation is CASSETGGYGYTF.

The CDR3: CASSERRLYGYTF. The CDR3 DNA reads as TGTGCCAGCAGTGAAAGGAGGTTGTATGGCTACACCTTC. The V call is TRBV6-1, the J call TRBJ1-2; the D is unclear. The CDR3 consists of 13 residues. Germline V gene data show CDR1 as MNHNS and CDR2 as SASEGT. Trimming shortened V by 2 bases and J by 5 bases, and 9 bases separated the two germline ends.

This chain joins TRBV29-1 and TRBJ2-1; maybe TRBD2 (5 bases). The CDR3 sequence is 13 residues long. Germline loops: CDR1 SQVTM, CDR2 ANQGSEA. Trimming stripped 7 bases from V and 2 bases from J, with 12 bases between. CDR3 sequence: CSDRSGTYNEQFF. The CDR3 DNA reads as TGCAGCGATCGGTCCGGGACCTACAATGAGCAGTTCTTC.

This clone has just one count. The chain is built from TRBV7-2 and TRBJ2-1; D might be TRBD2 (5 bases). This CDR3 has 13 amino acids. V dropped 6 bases and J dropped 8 bases, with 14 bases sitting between them. Germline CDR1 reads SGHTA; CDR2 reads FQGNSA. CDR3 DNA: TGTGCCAGCAGTTCTAGCAGTTTCCATGAGCAGTTCTTC. The encoded protein is CASSSSSFHEQFF. The complete variable domain, with remaining parts taken from reference TRBV7-2 and TRBJ2-1, reads GAGVSQSPSNKVTEKGKDVELRCDPISGHTALYWYRQSLGQGLEFLIYFQGNSAPDKSGLPSDRFSAERTGGSVSTLTIQRTQQEDSAVYLCASSSSSFHEQFFGPGTRLTVL.

The chain employs TRBV7-9 and TRBJ1-4; D is unresolved. V was pared by 8 bases and J by 4 bases, with 11 bases between. CDR3 length equals 13 residues. Germline lookup yields CDR1 SEHNR and CDR2 FQNEAQ (reference sequence). This CDR3 reads CASSGDRNEKLFF. CDR3 nucleotide sequence: TGTGCCAGCTCGGGTGACCGTAATGAAAAACTGTTTTTT. Based on the CDR3 plus reference TRBV7-9 and TRBJ1-4, the full variable domain is DTGVSQNPRHKITKRGQNVTFRCDPISEHNRLYWYRQTLGQGPEFLTYFQNEAQLEKSRLLSDRFSAERPKGSFSTLEIQRTEQGDSAMYLCASSGDRNEKLFFGSGTQLSVL.

The rearrangement uses TRBV19 and TRBJ2-7, with TRBD2 identical over 8 bases. The CDR3 loop spans 16 amino acids. With V trimmed by 1 base and J by 6 bases, 11 bases remained unmatched. CDR1 LNHDA and CDR2 SQIVND come from the germline V gene (reference sequence). In DNA, the CDR3 is TGTGCCAGTAGTATAGGCAGTGGCGGGAGGTTATCCGAGCAGTACTTC. It is translated as CASSIGSGGRLSEQYF.

This chain links TRBV19 with TRBJ2-7, with 8 positions matching TRBD1. Looked up from germline, CDR1 is LNHDA and CDR2 is SQIVND (reference sequence). The CDR3 covers 14 residues. V shed 4 bases and J 3 bases; nucleotides not matched to a gene: 5. The CDR3 DNA sequence: TGTGCCAGTAGTAGGACAGGGCTTCTCTACGAGCAGTACTTC. This codes for CASSRTGLLYEQYF.

V gene TRBV19 combines with J gene TRBJ2-7; D perhaps matches TRBD1 (5 bases). V was pared by 3 bases and J by 0 bases, with 9 bases between. Germline CDR1 reads LNHDA; CDR2 reads SQIVND (reference sequence). The CDR3 is 14 residues long. The CDR3 DNA follows: TGTGCCAGTAGTATGACCAGGGTCTCCTACGAGCAGTACTTC. Protein product: CASSMTRVSYEQYF.